The rows below give T cell receptor beta chains drawn from one sample of a study of CD8+CD57+ T cells in acquired aplastic anemia. MiXCR, run by TCRdb on the reads, gives a single entry per CDR3 protein. Seen here are a few hundred thousand distinct CDR3 sequences, roughly 50% observed once, and the top ten hold roughly 8%. Input material: sorted CD4+, CD8+, or CD8+CD57+ T cells (not recorded which) from PBMCs. The receptors were gathered from a human donor with severe aplastic anemia or a healthy control (not recorded which). CDR3s include the opening cysteine and the closing phenylalanine or tryptophan. A D gene is named only where the DNA matches it firmly. A clone size is listed for some rows: how often the clone was seen (once, few, many), or a class if it is expanded.

D gene	clone size	V gene	J gene	CDR3 protein	CDR3 DNA
-	many	TRBV7-9	TRBJ1-4	CASSLVDGGASLEKLFF	TGTGCCAGCAGCTTGGTGGACGGGGGCGCCTCCCTAGAAAAACTGTTTTTT
TRBD1	many	TRBV30	TRBJ1-6	CAWRERQGLNSPLHF	TGTGCCTGGAGAGAAAGACAGGGCCTAAATTCACCCCTCCACTTT
-	many	TRBV14	TRBJ1-6	CASSLITGGNNSPLHF	TGTGCCAGCAGCCTTATTACAGGTGGGAACAATTCACCCCTCCACTTT
-	-	TRBV28	TRBJ1-2	CASSFPGSGVRGYTF	TGTGCCAGCAGTTTCCCGGGATCGGGGGTCAGGGGCTACACCTTC
TRBD2	-	TRBV28	TRBJ2-3	CASTSGSGGYTDTQYF	TGTGCCAGCACTAGCGGTAGCGGGGGATACACAGATACGCAGTATTTT
-	few	TRBV2	TRBJ2-5	CASGQNLGAQYF	TGTGCCAGCGGACAGAACTTAGGGGCCCAGTACTTC
-	-	TRBV29-1	TRBJ2-7	CSVEDRRGYEQYF	TGCAGCGTTGAAGATCGTAGGGGATACGAGCAGTACTTC
-	-	TRBV7-6	TRBJ2-7	CASSQGLGYEQYF	TGTGCCAGCAGCCAAGGGCTAGGCTACGAGCAGTACTTC
-	-	TRBV7-6	TRBJ2-5	CASSRILEEETQYF	TGTGCCAGCAGCAGGATCCTGGAGGAAGAGACCCAGTACTTC
TRBD1	many	TRBV5-1	TRBJ1-4	CASSREPRGGNEKLFF	TGCGCCAGCAGCCGCGAACCCAGGGGGGGAAATGAAAAACTGTTTTTT
TRBD1	many	TRBV3-1	TRBJ1-1	CASGQGFGNTEAFF	TGTGCCAGCGGACAGGGGTTTGGGAACACTGAAGCTTTCTTT
-	-	TRBV20-1	TRBJ2-7	CSAMTRHGQYF	TGCAGTGCCATGACCCGGCATGGGCAGTACTTC
TRBD1	-	TRBV30	TRBJ2-3	CAWSDGTGSPDTQYF	TGTGCCTGGAGTGACGGGACAGGGTCCCCAGATACGCAGTATTTT
-	-	TRBV7-3	TRBJ2-7	CASSIWTEHRSEQYF	TGTGCCAGCAGCATCTGGACAGAACACCGGAGCGAGCAGTACTTC
-	-	TRBV7-9	TRBJ2-5	CASTSVGETRYF	TGTGCCAGCACCTCCGTGGGAGAGACCCGGTACTTC
TRBD1	once	TRBV10-1	TRBJ2-2	CASSVRRDREGGELFF	TGCGCCAGCAGCGTTAGGCGGGACAGGGAAGGCGGGGAGCTGTTTTTT
-	-	TRBV4-3	TRBJ2-2	CASSQGAATGELFF	TGCGCCAGCAGCCAAGGAGCGGCCACCGGGGAGCTGTTTTTT
-	few	TRBV20-1	TRBJ1-6	CSARDLPETLLHF	TGCAGTGCTAGAGATCTACCCGAAACTCTCCTCCACTTT
-	-	TRBV27	TRBJ1-2	CASKSRQHTYGYTF	TGTGCCAGCAAGAGTAGGCAGCATACCTATGGCTACACCTTC
-	-	TRBV7-3	TRBJ1-1	CASSSPDTEAFF	TGTGCCAGCAGCTCGCCGGACACTGAAGCTTTCTTT
-	-	TRBV20-1	TRBJ2-3	CSARDRTFTDTQYF	TGCAGTGCTAGAGATAGGACCTTTACAGATACGCAGTATTTT
TRBD1	once	TRBV20-1	TRBJ1-5	CSATRDRGQPQHF	TGCAGTGCTACGCGGGACAGGGGTCAGCCCCAGCATTTT
-	once	TRBV2	TRBJ2-3	CASSDVPTPLHSEYF	TGTGCCAGCAGTGACGTCCCCACCCCTCTCCACTCGGAGTACTTC
-	once	TRBV7-2	TRBJ1-2	CAIPFAYGYTF	TGTGCCATACCATTTGCCTATGGCTACACCTTC
-	-	TRBV15	TRBJ1-5	CATSSAKYSNQPQHF	TGTGCCACCAGCAGTGCCAAATATAGCAATCAGCCCCAGCATTTT
TRBD1	-	TRBV7-9	TRBJ1-3	CASSFTGASGNTIYF	TGTGCCAGCAGCTTTACAGGGGCGTCTGGAAACACCATATATTTT
TRBD2	-	TRBV20-1	TRBJ2-7	CSARDLVSGTAHEQYF	TGCAGTGCTAGAGACTTAGTTAGCGGGACGGCCCACGAGCAGTACTTC
TRBD1	many	TRBV6-5	TRBJ2-7	CASSIRDSSYEQYF	TGTGCCAGCAGCATTAGGGACAGCTCCTACGAGCAGTACTTC
TRBD2	-	TRBV24-1	TRBJ2-1	CATSDVVLAGVREQFF	TGTGCCACCAGTGATGTGGTTCTAGCGGGAGTTCGGGAGCAGTTCTTC
-	many	TRBV7-8	TRBJ1-3	CASSPRAGAGNTIYF	TGTGCCAGCAGCCCCCGGGCTGGGGCGGGAAACACCATATATTTT
TRBD1	-	TRBV6-5	TRBJ2-7	CASSYGQGGEQYF	TGTGCCAGCAGTTACGGACAGGGCGGCGAGCAGTACTTC
-	-	TRBV20-1	TRBJ1-6	CSARMGNSPLRF	TGCAGTGCCAGGATGGGTAATTCACCCCTCCGCTTT
TRBD1	few	TRBV9	TRBJ2-5	CASSADRGSETQYF	TGTGCCAGCAGCGCGGACAGGGGGAGCGAGACCCAGTACTTC
-	-	TRBV29-1	TRBJ2-7	CSVYTRARREQYF	TGCAGCGTCTACACCCGGGCTAGGCGGGAGCAGTACTTC
TRBD1	-	TRBV5-6	TRBJ1-2	CASSLGLTGNYGYTF	TGTGCCAGCAGCCTAGGGCTGACAGGGAACTATGGCTACACCTTC
-	-	TRBV5-1	TRBJ2-3	CASSLPNEDTQYF	TGCGCCAGCAGCTTGCCAAATGAGGATACGCAGTATTTT
TRBD2	-	TRBV7-6	TRBJ2-3	CASSKGLAGSDTQYF	TGTGCCAGCAGCAAGGGACTAGCGGGATCTGATACGCAGTATTTT
TRBD1	-	TRBV5-1	TRBJ1-1	CASSPGGGSNTEAFF	TGCGCCAGCAGCCCGGGAGGGGGCTCGAACACTGAAGCTTTCTTT
TRBD1	-	TRBV10-3	TRBJ1-5	CASKGVDRAGQPQHF	TGTGCCTCCAAGGGGGTCGACAGGGCAGGACAGCCCCAGCATTTT
TRBD1	once	TRBV24-1	TRBJ1-5	CATSGTDSNQPQHF	TGTGCCACCTCCGGGACAGATAGCAATCAGCCCCAGCATTTT
TRBD2	-	TRBV29-1	TRBJ2-3	CSVDLADSTDTQYF	TGCAGCGTCGATCTAGCGGACAGCACAGATACGCAGTATTTT
-	-	TRBV12-3/TRBV12-4	TRBJ2-3	CASSLQGF	TGTGCCAGCAGTTTGCAGGGTTTT
-	-	TRBV24-1	TRBJ2-3	CATSDTYGSSTDTQYF	TGTGCCACCAGTGATACTTACGGGAGTAGCACAGATACGCAGTATTTT
-	many	TRBV29-1	TRBJ1-2	CSVARENYGYTF	TGCAGCGTTGCGCGGGAGAACTATGGCTACACCTTC
-	-	TRBV10-3	TRBJ1-1	CAISGGFEAFF	TGTGCCATCAGTGGAGGGTTCGAAGCTTTCTTT
-	many	TRBV6-6	TRBJ2-3	CASSLTPKLSTDTQYF	TGTGCCAGCAGTTTGACTCCAAAGTTAAGCACAGATACGCAGTATTTT
-	-	TRBV20-1	TRBJ1-1	CSARDRAEAFF	TGCAGTGCTAGAGATCGGGCAGAAGCTTTCTTT
TRBD2	-	TRBV15	TRBJ2-7	CATSRATGTSGKYEQYF	TGTGCCACCAGCAGAGCAACCGGGACTAGCGGAAAATACGAGCAGTACTTC
-	-	TRBV20-1	TRBJ2-5	CSAPDSHQETQYF	TGCAGTGCCCCCGACAGCCACCAAGAGACCCAGTACTTC
-	few	TRBV13	TRBJ2-1	CASSLGLGEQFF	TGTGCCAGCAGCTTAGGCCTAGGGGAGCAGTTCTTC